Listed here is a single T cell receptor (beta chain). Its antigen is unknown. The method was immunoSEQ multiplex PCR; TCRdb's version includes in-frame clones alone and lacks a portion of them. This sample has 1 million to 1.3 million clones; around 78% occur once, and the top ten carry 0.61%. The data belong to a study of shared clonotypes between healthy human individuals. Study-level points and caveats: The represented genetic and exposure-history diversity was limited by the small number of donors.

The CDR3 covers 15 residues. Trimming pared 6 bases from V and 1 base from J, leaving 11 bases between. In germline, CDR1 is SGHNT, CDR2 YYREEE (reference sequence). CD45RA-negative memory and CD45RA+ naive subsets were split from the CD4+ cells. This TCR derives from a young man in good health. Some clones in this sample may be carry-over from other donors' samples. The sequenced sample was memory CD4+ T cells from PBMCs. Subset specified: CD45RA-negative fraction. This sequence joins TRBV5-4 and TRBJ2-6, with D perhaps TRBD1 (6 bases). The CDR3 DNA is TGTGCCAGCATACACAGGGAGTCTGGGGCCAACGTCCTGACTTTC. Translating it yields CASIHRESGANVLTF.